This T cell receptor (beta chain) was captured in a study of blood T cell repertoires in COVID-19. Study-level information: The United States, Italy and Spain were the sources of the acute and convalescent COVID-19 samples.

The germline V gene encodes CDR1 SGHRS and CDR2 YFSETQ. Trimming took 2 bases from V and 7 from J; bases not matched to a gene: 6. The CDR3 is 14 amino acids. Under the authors' procedure: Estimation of nucleated cell counts relied on the amplification of reference gene primers. The table came from immunoSEQ multiplex PCR; TCRdb's copy has only in-frame clones and leaves some out. Clone size and V and J calls were adopted from that table, with D and trimming inferred from the DNA. The table includes approximately 270,000 clones, about 80% detected once. The table lists this clone with a few counts. The V and J genes are TRBV5-1 and TRBJ1-2; the match to TRBD1 covers 9 bases. The sample comprised peripheral blood. The source is a man older than 75 with acute or convalescent COVID-19. CDR3 residues: CASSFLQGARGYTF. The DNA of the CDR3 is TGCGCCAGCAGCTTCCTACAGGGGGCGCGTGGCTACACCTTC.